A single sample gave rise to the 7 T cell receptor beta chains below, sequenced in a study of cytomegalovirus exposure and HLA in healthy donors. PCR primers comprised 60 Vbeta and 13 Jbeta primers. Clones were sequenced by immunoSEQ multiplex PCR, and TCRdb holds only the in-frame ones, with some missing. Among 150,000 to 250,000 clones listed, roughly 79% were seen once. The sample taken for sequencing was PBMCs. The receptors come from a man aged 25 to 45 in good health and CMV-seronegative.

The CDR3 nucleotides are TGTGCCAGCAGTTTATCGGAGTTCGATGAGCAGTTCTTC. Translation gives CASSLSEFDEQFF. This rearrangement joins TRBV27 to TRBJ2-1; no firm D call. CDR1 and CDR2 (germline): MNHEY, SMNVEV (reference sequence). Trimming shortened V by 0 bases and J by 8 bases, and 8 bases separated the two germline ends. The CDR3 totals 13 residues.

The chain employs TRBV27 and TRBJ1-6; the match to TRBD1 covers 7 bases. After removal of 3 bases from V and 0 bases from J, the junction contained 8 bases not matched to a gene. The CDR3 runs to 18 residues. Per the germline V gene, CDR1 is MNHEY and CDR2 is SMNVEV (reference sequence). This CDR3 is CASSFQGQPGSYNSPLHF. CDR3 nucleotide sequence: TGTGCCAGCAGTTTCCAGGGACAGCCAGGCTCCTATAATTCACCCCTCCACTTT.

The J gene is TRBJ2-7, the V gene TRBV29-1; tentatively, D is TRBD2 (6 bases). V was clipped by 7 bases and J by 1 base, with 14 bases between them. The CDR3 length is 13 residues. The germline gives CDR1 SQVTM, CDR2 ANQGSEA. In DNA form, the CDR3 reads TGCAGCGGAGCTAAGGGACTGTCCTACGAGCAGTACTTC. Translated, it gives CSGAKGLSYEQYF.

The DNA for the CDR3 is TGTGCCAGCAGTCCCGGACACCCGACGACCTACGAGCAGTACTTC. Its translation: CASSPGHPTTYEQYF. The chain combines TRBV2 with TRBJ2-7; possible D gene TRBD1, 5 bases. The V end lost 5 bases, the J end lost 2 bases, and 16 bases lay between the germline ends. This CDR3 region has 15 residues. Germline loops: CDR1 SNHLY, CDR2 FYNNEI.

This clone came up a few times. This chain connects TRBV6-1 to TRBJ2-1, with 8 bases aligning to TRBD1. Trimming took 4 bases from V and 10 from J; bases not matched to a gene: 12. The CDR3 covers 15 residues. The germline V gene has CDR1 MNHNS and CDR2 SASEGT. CDR3 region: CASSGGQGLQLEQFF. CDR3 nucleotides: TGTGCCAGCAGTGGAGGACAGGGATTACAATTGGAGCAGTTCTTC.

V gene TRBV25-1 combines with J gene TRBJ2-1; the match to TRBD2 covers 9 bases. Germline V gene lookup returns CDR1 MGHDK and CDR2 SYGVNS. Trimming cost V 3 bases and J 5 bases; bases outside gene matches: 2. The CDR3 sequence is 14 residues long. CDR3 region: CASSDSGGDNEQFF. The CDR3 coding sequence is TGTGCCAGCAGTGATAGCGGGGGAGACAATGAGCAGTTCTTC. Full variable domain (missing parts from reference TRBV25-1 and TRBJ2-1): EADIYQTPRYLVIGTGKKITLECSQTMGHDKMYWYQQDPGMELHLIHYSYGVNSTEKGDLSSESTVSRIRTEHFPLTLESARPSHTSQYLCASSDSGGDNEQFFGPGTRLTVL.

The rearrangement links TRBV28 to TRBJ1-5; D is ambiguous. Between the trimmed V and J ends, which lost 10 bases and 1 base, there was a span of 5 bases. Germline-derived CDR1 and CDR2 are MDHEN and SYDVKM. This CDR3 has 11 amino acids. CDR3 region: CATSSNQPQHF. CDR3 DNA: TGTGCCACTTCCAGCAATCAGCCCCAGCATTTT. Filled out from reference TRBV28 and TRBJ1-5, the complete variable domain reads DVKVTQSSRYLVKRTGEKVFLECVQDMDHENMFWYRQDPGLGLRLIYFSYDVKMKEKGDIPEGYSVSREKKERFSLILESASTNQTSMYLCATSSNQPQHFGDGTRLSIL.